What follows describes a single T cell receptor (beta chain). Its antigen is undetermined. Individual cDNA molecules were tagged with unique molecular identifiers, the study reported. TCRdb re-derived calls from the 5' RACE reads in MiXCR, one entry per CDR3 protein. The table records roughly 70,000 distinct CDR3 sequences, 13% of them present only once. This sample was included in a study of early T cells in non-severe SARS-CoV-2 infection. Study summary: Bulk RNA isolated from unsorted whole blood underwent sequencing; chains were not paired.

This CDR3 region has 15 residues. The V gene's germline CDR1 is SGHRS and CDR2 YFSETQ. V lost 0 bases and J 3 bases, leaving 10 bases between the germline ends. Notes on the study in general: VDJdb-based annotation leaned toward anti-spike CD8 responses and missed private and CD4 specificities.

The sequenced sample was whole blood. This sequence originates from an adult who was a healthcare worker with PCR-confirmed SARS-CoV-2 infection or an uninfected control (not recorded which). The chain links TRBV5-1 to TRBJ1-5; TRBD1 might be the D (5 bases). CDR3 DNA sequence: TGCGCCAGCAGCTTGGATTCCGGGGCCAATCAGCCCCAGCATTTT. Amino acids: CASSLDSGANQPQHF.